The clone carrying this T cell receptor (beta chain) was seen a few times. Its antigen remains unidentified. This entry belongs to a study of blood T cells in healthy people across ages. Study-level background: Template switching retrieved approximately one barcoded beta molecule for each two T cells. Study-wide findings and caveats: Naive T cell percentage showed a strong correlation with the diversity of TCR beta. TCR beta diversity per million T cells fell roughly linearly with age.

The CDR3 has 15 amino acids. V lost 4 bases and J 4 bases, leaving 17 bases between the germline ends. The V gene's germline CDR1 is SGHDN and CDR2 FVKESK. The use of a sample-barcoded 5' primer and a J-beta primer mix characterized a second PCR of about 7 to 12 cycles. TCRdb used MiXCR to reprocess the 5' RACE reads, holding one entry per CDR3 protein. The table shows 1.5 million to 2 million distinct CDR3 sequences, with roughly 30% occurring only once. The gene calls are TRBV14 and TRBJ2-7; either TRBD1 or TRBD2 may fit D (5 bases each). Sample: blood. The TCR comes from a woman between 25 and 40 years old in good health. The CDR3 nucleotides read TGTGCCAGCAGCCTAAGAGGGGCAAGGCTTTACGAGCAGTACTTC. Its protein is CASSLRGARLYEQYF.